These 17 T cell receptor beta chains originate from one sample sequenced in a study of T cell responses to AZD1222 COVID-19 vaccine (dated by TCRdb to the early 2020s). Sample time point, as interpreted from the label and publication: about 28 days (+/-7) after the second vaccine dose. The library came from the immunoSEQ multiplex PCR assay. The immuneACCESS repertoire file appears here via TCRdb, limited to in-frame rearrangements. These files lack a portion of the clones; in checked studies, under half of the deficit traces to unresolved V genes, and the cause of the others is not known. The sample includes some 150,000 clones, with around 92% observed a single time. Jointly, the top ten make up roughly 3.3% of the sample. Source: peripheral blood, taken 28 days after the second AZD1222 dose. The receptors come from an adult who received the AZD1222 COVID-19 vaccine.

V is TRBV9 and J is TRBJ1-2; no clear D gene. The germline V and J ends were trimmed by 3 bases and 8 bases, with 14 bases remaining between them. Per germline, CDR1 SGDLS and CDR2 YYNGEE. CDR3 length equals 13 residues. Written as DNA, the CDR3 is TGTGCCAGCAGCGACTACAGCGCACACGGCTACACCTTC. Translation gives CASSDYSAHGYTF.

CDR3 in DNA: TGTGCCAGCAGCTTAAACACCGGGGAGCTGTTTTTT. Amino acid sequence: CASSLNTGELFF. The V and J genes are TRBV11-2 and TRBJ2-2; unclear D gene. Between the trimmed V and J ends, which lost 2 bases and 2 bases, there was a span of 0 bases. The germline V gene encodes CDR1 SGHAT and CDR2 FQNNGV. This CDR3 spans 12 amino acids.

The V call is TRBV19, the J call TRBJ2-2, with a weak D call TRBD2 (6 bases). The CDR3 consists of 14 residues. V was trimmed by 4 bases and J by 1 base, leaving 7 bases between them. From germline, CDR1 is LNHDA and CDR2 SQIVND (reference sequence). In nucleotides, the CDR3 is TGTGCCAGTAGTAAGGAGGGGAACACCGGGGAGCTGTTTTTT. As protein: CASSKEGNTGELFF.

The CDR3 DNA sequence: TGCAGCGTGCCGGGACTAGCGGGAGTGTCCTACAATGAGCAGTTCTTC. Its translation: CSVPGLAGVSYNEQFF. V is TRBV29-1 and J is TRBJ2-1; TRBD2 matches at 14 bases. V lost 6 bases to trimming and J lost 1 base; unmatched junction nucleotides: 5. CDR1 SQVTM and CDR2 ANQGSEA come from the germline V gene. The CDR3 sequence is 16 residues long.

The chain recombines TRBV2 with TRBJ2-6; D uncertain. Germline CDR1 and CDR2: SNHLY and FYNNEI. V was shortened by 5 bases and J by 0 bases, with 5 bases between the two germline ends. CDR3 length: 14 amino acids. The CDR3 DNA sequence: TGTGCCAGCAGTTTCAACTCTGGGGCCAACGTCCTGACTTTC. Amino acids: CASSFNSGANVLTF.

This clone was recorded once. The V gene is TRBV27, the J gene TRBJ1-1, with a possible D match to TRBD1 (5 bases). The CDR3 length is 15 residues. Trimming removed 2 bases at V and 1 base at J, with 11 bases between. Germline lookup yields CDR1 MNHEY and CDR2 SMNVEV (reference sequence). As DNA, the CDR3 is TGTGCCAGCAGTTTAAGGCTCACAGGGAACACTGAAGCTTTCTTT. Protein sequence: CASSLRLTGNTEAFF.

The CDR3 coding sequence is TGTGCCAGCTCACCACCTGGAGGGGCCAATCAGCCCCAGCATTTT. It translates to CASSPPGGANQPQHF. The rearrangement uses TRBV18 and TRBJ1-5; possible D gene TRBD1, 5 bases. V was shortened by 0 bases and J by 3 bases, with 9 bases between the two germline ends. Per germline, CDR1 KGHSH and CDR2 LQKENI. The CDR3 sequence is 15 residues long. The full variable domain, its missing parts supplied by reference TRBV18 and TRBJ1-5, is NAGVMQNPRHLVRRRGQEARLRCSPMKGHSHVYWYRQLPEEGLKFMVYLQKENIIDESGMPKERFSAEFPKEGPSILRIQQVVRGDSAAYFCASSPPGGANQPQHFGDGTRLSIL.

This chain links TRBV6-5 with TRBJ2-2, with D tentatively TRBD1 (6 bases). Trimming shortened V by 2 bases and J by 6 bases, and 16 bases separated the two germline ends. Per the germline V gene, CDR1 is MNHEY and CDR2 is SVGAGI. This CDR3 is 16 amino acids long. CDR3 loop: CASSYGSGVGPGELFF. For the CDR3, the DNA is TGTGCCAGCAGTTACGGTTCAGGGGTGGGGCCCGGGGAGCTGTTTTTT.

This chain links TRBV6-2 or TRBV6-3 with TRBJ2-5; 9 bases line up with TRBD2. The CDR3 contains 16 residues. Germline V CDR1 and CDR2: MNHEY, SVGEGT. The ends lost 0 bases at V and 3 bases at J; junction bases unmatched: 5. DNA of the CDR3: TGTGCCAGCAGTTACTCGATAGCGGGAGTAGAAGAGACCCAGTACTTC. Its translation: CASSYSIAGVEETQYF.

The chain is built from TRBV4-2 and TRBJ1-6, with D perhaps matching TRBD1 (5 bases). V shed 4 bases and J shed 4 bases, with 14 bases lying between them. The CDR3 contains 16 residues. The germline V gene has CDR1 LGHNA and CDR2 YNFKEQ. The CDR3 bases are TGTGCCAGCAGCCGAACATCGGGACTGTATAATTCACCCCTCCACTTT. Its translation is CASSRTSGLYNSPLHF.

The chain has TRBV7-9 and TRBJ2-5; possibly TRBD1 for D (6 bases). Between the trimmed V and J ends, which lost 1 base and 4 bases, there was a span of 10 bases. Germline loops: CDR1 SEHNR, CDR2 FQNEAQ (reference sequence). The CDR3 length is 14 residues. The CDR3 is CASSLVIGGETQYF. DNA for the CDR3: TGTGCCAGCAGCTTAGTGATAGGGGGAGAGACCCAGTACTTC.

This clone was detected once. V and J are TRBV5-1 and TRBJ2-5; D is undetermined. V lost 4 bases to trimming and J lost 5 bases, with 12 bases between them. The CDR3 loop spans 13 amino acids. In germline, CDR1 is SGHRS, CDR2 YFSETQ. CDR3 coding DNA: TGCGCCAGCAGCCCGGACCTGGGCGAGACCCAGTACTTC. This translates into CASSPDLGETQYF.

The chain is built from TRBV18 and TRBJ1-5, with D maybe TRBD1 (6 bases). The CDR3 totals 14 residues. The V end lost 3 bases, the J end lost 6 bases, and 12 bases lay between the germline ends. CDR1 is KGHSH, CDR2 LQKENI, per germline. This CDR3 is CASSPDRSSQPQHF. CDR3 nucleotides: TGTGCCAGCTCACCTGACAGGTCCAGTCAGCCCCAGCATTTT.

About this clone itself: Different DNA sequences within this sample yield the same CDR3. The genes are TRBV19 and TRBJ1-5; D not resolved. CDR1 is LNHDA, CDR2 SQIVND, per germline (reference sequence). Trimming stripped 1 base from V and 6 bases from J, with 10 bases between. The CDR3 has 14 residues. This CDR3 reads CASSIATGGQPQHF. CDR3 DNA sequence: TGTGCCAGTAGTATAGCCACTGGCGGTCAGCCCCAGCATTTT.

The V call is TRBV9, the J call TRBJ2-1, with TRBD2 matching 7 bases. Germline V gene sequence: CDR1 SGDLS, CDR2 YYNGEE. The CDR3 runs to 14 residues. J lost 7 bases, V lost 0 bases, and 4 bases had no gene match. The CDR3 sequence: CASSVGGSVNEQFF. CDR3 nucleotide sequence: TGTGCCAGCAGCGTAGGCGGGAGTGTAAATGAGCAGTTCTTC.

This sequence joins TRBV24-1 and TRBJ1-1; weak D call: TRBD1 (5 bases). This CDR3 contains 14 residues. Germline V gene data show CDR1 as KGHDR and CDR2 as SFDVKD. The ends were cut back, 7 bases at V and 1 base at J, with 12 bases in the middle. CDR3 sequence: CATRALGGNTEAFF. The CDR3 nucleotides read TGTGCCACCAGGGCACTGGGGGGGAACACTGAAGCTTTCTTT.

This chain joins TRBV5-1 and TRBJ2-7; TRBD1 aligns across 7 bases. Trimming at V came to 0 bases and at J to 3 bases, leaving 3 bases not matched to a gene. The CDR3 is 14 residues long. The germline CDR1 and CDR2 sequences are SGHRS and YFSETQ. CDR3 coding DNA: TGCGCCAGCAGCTTGGGGGACAGAAACTACGAGCAGTACTTC. The encoded protein is CASSLGDRNYEQYF.